The 27 T cell receptor beta chains given below trace back to one sample, sequenced in a study of spatial heterogeneity in lung cancer. TCRdb re-called the 5' RACE reads through MiXCR, storing one row per CDR3 protein. The sample includes 14,000 or so distinct CDR3 sequences, 4.7% of them seen just once. Time point described: sample taken at primary tumor resection. Whole-study results and caveats: It was found that expanded intratumoral alpha and beta TCR counts tracked tumor mutation counts.

These TCRs' antigens remain unknown. Source: lung tumor tissue, taken at surgery. These receptors were collected from a female donor with early-stage non-small cell lung cancer.

This clonotype has just a few counts. V and J are TRBV10-2 and TRBJ2-5, with 7 positions matching TRBD2. Unmatched junction bases numbered 11, after V lost 3 bases and J lost 4 bases. This CDR3 has 16 residues. CDR1 WSHSY and CDR2 SAAADI come from the germline V gene. CDR3 sequence: CASSDRNRLARETQYF. Written as DNA, the CDR3 is TGCGCCAGCAGTGACCGGAACCGACTAGCAAGAGAGACCCAGTACTTC.

This clonotype was observed many times. J is TRBJ1-4 and V is TRBV7-6; a possible D gene is TRBD1 (6 bases). V shed 5 bases and J shed 7 bases, with 20 bases lying between them. Germline V gives CDR1 SGHVS, CDR2 FNYEAQ. The CDR3 consists of 16 residues. The CDR3 nucleotides read TGTGCCAGCAGCGTCTCAGTTGGGGGCGCGGGTGAAAAACTGTTTTTT. Amino acids: CASSVSVGGAGEKLFF.

This clonotype was counted at least ten times. The rearrangement links TRBV7-2 to TRBJ1-6, with 9 bases fitting TRBD1. Germline assignment: CDR1 SGHTA and CDR2 FQGNSA. With 5 bases clipped from V and 9 bases from J, the junction kept 8 bases outside the gene matches. This CDR3 has 15 residues. The CDR3 nucleotides read TGTGCCAGCAGCGGCCGGGACAGGGTGCTTTCACCCCTCCACTTT. Translation gives CASSGRDRVLSPLHF.

This clonotype is medium-sized. This chain links TRBV7-6 with TRBJ2-1, with 8 bases lining up with TRBD1. CDR1 and CDR2 (germline): SGHVS, FNYEAQ. The CDR3 covers 13 residues. The V segment lost 5 bases and the J segment 6 bases; nucleotides outside the gene matches: 3. CDR3 nucleotide sequence: TGTGCCAGCAGCCCCGGGACAGGCAATGAGCAGTTCTTC. It codes for CASSPGTGNEQFF.

In its sample, this clonotype was seen many times. The gene calls are TRBV6-2 or TRBV6-3 and TRBJ2-3; D remains ambiguous. Germline V gene sequence: CDR1 MNHEY, CDR2 SVGEGT. The CDR3 has 12 residues. The ends were cut back, 5 bases at V and 10 bases at J, with 13 bases in the middle. This CDR3 is CASSTGFTAQYF. For the CDR3, the DNA is TGTGCCAGCAGTACTGGGTTTACTGCGCAGTATTTT.

This clonotype has at least ten counts. This chain connects TRBV7-9 to TRBJ1-1; D not resolved. The CDR3 contains 13 residues. Between the trimmed V and J ends, which lost 4 bases and 4 bases, there was a span of 10 bases. The germline V gene has CDR1 SEHNR and CDR2 FQNEAQ (reference sequence). In DNA, the CDR3 is TGTGCCAGCAGCTATAGGGAGGGCACTGAAGCTTTCTTT. This sequence encodes CASSYREGTEAFF.

This clonotype showed up many times. V and J are TRBV12-3 or TRBV12-4 and TRBJ1-5; 7 nucleotides line up with TRBD1. The CDR3 spans 15 residues. V lost 6 bases to trimming and J lost 1 base; unmatched junction nucleotides: 6. CDR3 in amino acids: CASRSGTVSNQPQHF. DNA of the CDR3: TGTGCCAGCAGGTCGGGGACAGTAAGCAATCAGCCCCAGCATTTT.

This clonotype was counted at least ten times. CDR3 DNA sequence: TGTGCCAGCAGCTTGGCCGGGACAGTCCCCTACGAGCAGTACTTC. Protein: CASSLAGTVPYEQYF. The V call is TRBV7-2, the J call TRBJ2-7; 7 nucleotides line up with TRBD1. Losses at the gene ends were 3 bases for V and 2 bases for J; bases not matched to a gene: 7. The V gene's germline CDR1 is SGHTA and CDR2 FQGNSA. This CDR3 region has 15 residues. The full variable domain, in which reference TRBV7-2 and TRBJ2-7 provide the parts outside the CDR3, is GAGVSQSPSNKVTEKGKDVELRCDPISGHTALYWYRQSLGQGLEFLIYFQGNSAPDKSGLPSDRFSAERTGGSVSTLTIQRTQQEDSAVYLCASSLAGTVPYEQYFGPGTRLTVT.

This clonotype was seen repeatedly, ten times or more. The chain couples TRBV3-2 to TRBJ1-5; TRBD1 was called by the table and not checked on the DNA. TRBV3-2 is an annotated pseudogene. The CDR3 is 14 amino acids. The CDR3 loop reads CASSQSTGPQPQHF. As DNA, the CDR3 is TGTGCCAGCAGCCAATCGACAGGGCCCCAGCCCCAGCATTTT.

In its sample, this clonotype ranks as medium-sized (0.01 to 0.1%). This chain joins TRBV6-5 and TRBJ1-1; TRBD1 might be the D (5 bases). Trimming took 0 bases from V and 9 from J, leaving 8 bases between them. Germline V gene sequence: CDR1 MNHEY, CDR2 SVGAGI. The CDR3 is 12 amino acids. As DNA, the CDR3 is TGTGCCAGCAGTTACTCGGGGGAAAAAGCTTTCTTT. Translated, it gives CASSYSGEKAFF.

This clonotype occurred many times. The V and J genes are TRBV6-2 or TRBV6-3 and TRBJ2-7, with D possibly TRBD1 on 6 matching bases. Looked up from germline, CDR1 is MNHEY and CDR2 is SVGEGT. V lost 4 bases and J lost 3, with 13 bases in between. CDR3 length: 14 amino acids. Here the CDR3 DNA reads TGTGCCAGCAGTTGGACAGCGAAGTACTACGAGCAGTACTTC. Protein product: CASSWTAKYYEQYF.

This clonotype was seen at least ten times. V gene TRBV20-1 combines with J gene TRBJ2-3, with 8 nucleotides matching TRBD2. J was trimmed by 1 base and V by 6 bases; bases with no gene match: 9. CDR1 and CDR2 (germline): DFQATT, SNEGSKA (reference sequence). The CDR3 sequence is 15 residues long. The CDR3 DNA follows: TGCAGTGCCAACGAGCGGGGGATGGGCACAGATACGCAGTATTTT. Translating it yields CSANERGMGTDTQYF.

This clonotype was recorded a few times. This sequence joins TRBV3-1 and TRBJ2-3, with 7 bases aligning to TRBD2. Germline lookup yields CDR1 LGHDT and CDR2 YNNKEL (reference sequence). V lost 0 bases and J lost 0; bases outside the gene matches: 9. The length of the CDR3 is 18 residues. Here the CDR3 reads CASSQDLGLAASTDTQYF. The CDR3 DNA follows: TGTGCCAGCAGCCAAGATCTAGGGCTAGCGGCTAGCACAGATACGCAGTATTTT.

This clonotype was seen repeatedly, ten times or more. V usage is TRBV12-3 or TRBV12-4 and J usage is TRBJ2-1; no clear D. This CDR3 has 14 residues. The V end was cut by 6 bases, the J end by 0 bases, with 9 bases between. The CDR3 DNA reads TGTGCCAGCAGCCCTAGAAGCTCCTACAATGAGCAGTTCTTC. Its translation: CASSPRSSYNEQFF.

The table lists this clonotype with many counts. This chain uses TRBV7-9 with TRBJ1-4, with TRBD1 as a possible D gene (5 bases). CDR3 length equals 15 residues. Trimming cost V 5 bases and J 0 bases, with 10 bases left between them. The V gene's germline CDR1 is SEHNR and CDR2 FQNEAQ (reference sequence). The CDR3 coding sequence is TGTGCCAGCAGCCTGCTGACAGCAACTAATGAAAAACTGTTTTTT. Translated: CASSLLTATNEKLFF.

This clonotype appeared many times. The genes are TRBV7-8 and TRBJ1-5, with D unresolved. This CDR3 contains 17 residues. Germline CDR1 SGHVS, CDR2 FQNEAQ. Trimming took off 1 base at V and 6 bases at J, with 19 bases between the two ends. The CDR3 DNA sequence: TGTGCCAGCAGCTTAGGGGTGAACTTTAGGGAAAGTCAGCCCCAGCATTTT. It specifies CASSLGVNFRESQPQHF.

Relative to its sample, this clonotype is medium-sized. The V and J genes are TRBV20-1 and TRBJ1-1; possible D gene TRBD1, 5 bases. V was cut by 6 bases and J by 1 base, with 18 bases left in between. CDR3 length: 15 amino acids. Germline CDR1 is DFQATT and CDR2 is SNEGSKA (reference sequence). The CDR3 is CSALYIGRGNTEAFF. In nucleotides, the CDR3 is TGCAGTGCCCTCTACATCGGTAGGGGGAACACTGAAGCTTTCTTT.

This clonotype has at least ten counts. The J gene is TRBJ2-3, the V gene TRBV7-9, with D maybe TRBD2 (6 bases). V lost 5 bases to trimming and J lost 0 bases, with 9 bases between them. CDR1 SEHNR and CDR2 FQNEAQ come from the germline V gene (reference sequence). The CDR3 has 14 residues. CDR3 bases: TGTGCCAGCAGCCCCAGCGGGAGCACAGATACGCAGTATTTT. Translated, it gives CASSPSGSTDTQYF.

At least ten counts were recorded for this clonotype. The chain links TRBV21-1 to TRBJ2-2; TRBD1, as called in the table, went unchecked against the DNA. TRBV21-1 corresponds to a pseudogene. This CDR3 spans 15 amino acids. Written as DNA, the CDR3 is TGTGCCAGCAACTACAGGGGGCGACGGACCGGGGAGCTGTTTTTT. Translating it yields CASNYRGRRTGELFF.

There are a few counts of this clonotype. The J gene is TRBJ1-2, the V gene TRBV7-6; D gene uncertain. CDR1 is SGHVS, CDR2 FNYEAQ, per germline. This CDR3 is 14 amino acids long. Trimming shortened V by 5 bases and J by 5 bases, and 15 bases separated the two germline ends. In nucleotides, the CDR3 is TGTGCCAGCAGCCCAACAGACGGGAGATATGGCTACACCTTC. This sequence encodes CASSPTDGRYGYTF.

This clonotype was detected many times. The chain carries TRBV7-2 and TRBJ1-6; no clear D gene. Germline V lookup: CDR1 SGHTA, CDR2 FQGNSA. V lost 1 base and J lost 4, with 2 bases in between. The CDR3 spans 13 residues. CDR3 in amino acids: CASSLGYNSPLHF. DNA for the CDR3: TGTGCCAGCAGCTTAGGTTATAATTCACCCCTCCACTTT.

There are many counts of this clonotype. The J gene is TRBJ2-1, the V gene TRBV9; D remains ambiguous. The CDR3 spans 14 residues. The V end lost 0 bases, the J end lost 3 bases, and 7 bases lay between the germline ends. The germline V gene encodes CDR1 SGDLS and CDR2 YYNGEE. CDR3 DNA: TGTGCCAGCAGCGTAGGTGCAGACTACAATGAGCAGTTCTTC. It specifies CASSVGADYNEQFF.

This clonotype has a count of ten or more. This chain uses TRBV25-1 with TRBJ2-7, with 7 bases matching TRBD1. Germline V gene sequence: CDR1 MGHDK, CDR2 SYGVNS. The CDR3 is made up of 18 amino acids. V lost 5 bases, J lost 4 bases, and 20 bases stayed unmatched. CDR3 sequence: CASSSWGKGQRKPYEQYF. CDR3 bases: TGTGCCAGCAGTTCGTGGGGAAAGGGACAGCGTAAACCGTACGAGCAGTACTTC.

This clonotype was observed a handful of times. This chain uses TRBV11-2 with TRBJ1-2; D is unclear. The CDR3 is 12 residues long. V lost 5 bases and J 7 bases, leaving 11 bases between the germline ends. CDR1 and CDR2 from the germline V gene are SGHAT and FQNNGV. CDR3 DNA sequence: TGTGCCAGCAGCCCCGGACTCGTTGGCTACACCTTC. The encoded protein is CASSPGLVGYTF. The variable domain in full, with the rest retrieved from reference TRBV11-2 and TRBJ1-2, is EAGVAQSPRYKIIEKRQSVAFWCNPISGHATLYWYQQILGQGPKLLIQFQNNGVVDDSQLPKDRFSAERLKGVDSTLKIQPAKLEDSAVYLCASSPGLVGYTFGSGTRLTVV.

Ten or more counts support this clonotype. V usage is TRBV7-9 and J usage is TRBJ2-5; TRBD2 matches at 9 bases. This CDR3 region has 16 residues. Germline CDR1 and CDR2: SEHNR and FQNEAQ (reference sequence). With V trimmed by 0 bases and J by 5 bases, 7 bases remained unmatched. The CDR3 coding sequence is TGTGCCAGCAGCTTAGCGCGGCGGGGGGGCACCGAGACCCAGTACTTC. Amino acids: CASSLARRGGTETQYF.

This clonotype appeared many times. The gene calls are TRBV10-2 and TRBJ1-4; D is unresolved. This CDR3 has 12 residues. The germline gives CDR1 WSHSY, CDR2 SAAADI. Trimming took 0 bases from V and 14 from J, leaving 10 bases between them. The CDR3 region is CASSESLGGLFF. Written as DNA, the CDR3 is TGCGCCAGCAGTGAGTCTTTGGGAGGGCTGTTTTTT.

This clonotype was observed many times. This chain uses TRBV5-1 with TRBJ2-5, with a possible D match to TRBD2 (5 bases). The CDR3 is 14 residues long. V dropped 5 bases and J dropped 3 bases, with 14 bases sitting between them. From germline, CDR1 is SGHRS and CDR2 YFSETQ. The CDR3 spells CASSQVRGKETQYF. CDR3 coding DNA: TGCGCCAGCAGTCAGGTTCGAGGGAAAGAGACCCAGTACTTC.